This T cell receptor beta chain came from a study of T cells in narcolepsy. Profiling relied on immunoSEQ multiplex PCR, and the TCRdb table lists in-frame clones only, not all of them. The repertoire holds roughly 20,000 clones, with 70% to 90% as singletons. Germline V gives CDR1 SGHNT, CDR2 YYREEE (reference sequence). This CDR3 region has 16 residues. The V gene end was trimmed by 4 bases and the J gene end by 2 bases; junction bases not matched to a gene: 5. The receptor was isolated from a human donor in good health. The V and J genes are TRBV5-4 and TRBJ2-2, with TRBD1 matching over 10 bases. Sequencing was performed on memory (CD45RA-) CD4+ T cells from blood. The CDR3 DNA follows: TGTGCCAGCAGCACGGACAGGGGGTTTAACACCGGGGAGCTGTTTTTT. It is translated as CASSTDRGFNTGELFF.